This T cell receptor beta chain was recovered during a study of T cell responses to AZD1222 COVID-19 vaccine. Across the study: Investigators merged groups given second doses at roughly 4 or roughly 12 weeks.

Using immunoSEQ multiplex PCR, the repertoire was profiled, and TCRdb retains in-frame clones only, with some absent. The data show more than 80,000 clones, roughly 93% seen once. In regard to this clone: As yet, its antigen is unknown.

Germline CDR1 and CDR2: KGHSH and LQKENI. Trimming took 3 bases from V and 2 from J, leaving 7 bases between them. The CDR3 consists of 13 residues. Study outcomes and limitations: The peak T cell response came first, and repertoires were sampled only after it.

The V gene is TRBV18, the J gene TRBJ1-2; no clear D. The clonotype comes from an adult in good health. This sample comprised peripheral blood, obtained on day 0 of AZD1222 vaccination. The DNA of the CDR3 is TGTGCCAGCTCACCCCCGGCGAACTATGGCTACACCTTC. Translation gives CASSPPANYGYTF.